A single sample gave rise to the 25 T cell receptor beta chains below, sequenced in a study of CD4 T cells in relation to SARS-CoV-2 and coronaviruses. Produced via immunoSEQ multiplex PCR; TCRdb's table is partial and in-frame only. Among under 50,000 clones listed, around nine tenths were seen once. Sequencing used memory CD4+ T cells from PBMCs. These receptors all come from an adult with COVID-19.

CDR3 sequence reads: CASSLRGTGASPLHF. Written as DNA, the CDR3 is TGTGCCAGCAGCTTGAGGGGGACAGGGGCTTCACCCCTCCACTTT. The J gene is TRBJ1-6, the V gene TRBV5-8; 10 bases agree with TRBD1. The CDR3 is 15 residues long. Unmatched junction bases numbered 4, after V lost 1 base and J lost 9 bases. Germline assignment: CDR1 SGHTS and CDR2 YDEGEE.

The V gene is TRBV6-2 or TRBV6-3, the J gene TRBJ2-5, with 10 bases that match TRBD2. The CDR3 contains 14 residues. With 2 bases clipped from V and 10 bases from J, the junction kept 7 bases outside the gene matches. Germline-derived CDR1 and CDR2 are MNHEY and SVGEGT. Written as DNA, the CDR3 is TGTGCCAGCAGTTACGGGACTAGCGCCCAGAACCAGTACTTC. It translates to CASSYGTSAQNQYF.

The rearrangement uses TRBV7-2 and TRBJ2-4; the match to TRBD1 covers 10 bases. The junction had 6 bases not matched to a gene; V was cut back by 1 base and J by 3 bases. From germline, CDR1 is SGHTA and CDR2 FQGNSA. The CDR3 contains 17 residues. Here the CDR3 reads CASSLVGTGVGKNIQYF. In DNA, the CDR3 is TGTGCCAGCAGCTTAGTAGGGACAGGGGTGGGCAAAAACATTCAGTACTTC.

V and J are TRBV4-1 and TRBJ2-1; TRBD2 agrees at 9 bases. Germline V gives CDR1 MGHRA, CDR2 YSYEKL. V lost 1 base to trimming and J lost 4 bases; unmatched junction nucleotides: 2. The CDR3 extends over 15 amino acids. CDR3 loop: CASSQVLAGYNEQFF. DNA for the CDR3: TGCGCCAGCAGCCAAGTGCTAGCGGGATACAATGAGCAGTTCTTC.

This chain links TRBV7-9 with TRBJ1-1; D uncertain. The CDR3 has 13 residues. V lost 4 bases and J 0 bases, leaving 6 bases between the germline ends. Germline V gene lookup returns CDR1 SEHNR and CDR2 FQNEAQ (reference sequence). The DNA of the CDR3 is TGTGCCAGCAGCTCTGGTGTGAACACTGAAGCTTTCTTT. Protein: CASSSGVNTEAFF. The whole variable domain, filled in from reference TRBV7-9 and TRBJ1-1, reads DTGVSQNPRHKITKRGQNVTFRCDPISEHNRLYWYRQTLGQGPEFLTYFQNEAQLEKSRLLSDRFSAERPKGSFSTLEIQRTEQGDSAMYLCASSSGVNTEAFFGQGTRLTVV.

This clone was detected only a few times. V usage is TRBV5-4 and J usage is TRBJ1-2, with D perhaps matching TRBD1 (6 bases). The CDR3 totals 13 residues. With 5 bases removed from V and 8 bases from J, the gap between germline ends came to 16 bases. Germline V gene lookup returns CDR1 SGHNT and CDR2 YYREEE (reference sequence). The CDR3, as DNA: TGTGCCAGCAGTATACAGGGTGCCCGGGGCTACACCTTC. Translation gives CASSIQGARGYTF.

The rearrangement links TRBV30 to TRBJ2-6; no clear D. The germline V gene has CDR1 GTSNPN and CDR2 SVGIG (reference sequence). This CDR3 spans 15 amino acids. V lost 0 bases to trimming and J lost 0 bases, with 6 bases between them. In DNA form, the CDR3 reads TGTGCCTGGAGTGTCGATGGCTCTGGGGCCAACGTCCTGACTTTC. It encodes CAWSVDGSGANVLTF.

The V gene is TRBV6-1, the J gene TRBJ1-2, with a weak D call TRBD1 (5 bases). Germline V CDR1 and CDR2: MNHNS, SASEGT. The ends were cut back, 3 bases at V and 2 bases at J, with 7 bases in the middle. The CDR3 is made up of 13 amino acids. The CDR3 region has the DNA TGTGCCAGCAGTGAGACAGTCAACTATGGCTACACCTTC. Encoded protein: CASSETVNYGYTF.

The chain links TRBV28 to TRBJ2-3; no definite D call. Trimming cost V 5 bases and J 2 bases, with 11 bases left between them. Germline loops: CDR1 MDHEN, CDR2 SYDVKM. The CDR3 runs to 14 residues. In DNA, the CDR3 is TGTGCCAGCAGTCCACGACAACCCACAGATACGCAGTATTTT. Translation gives CASSPRQPTDTQYF.

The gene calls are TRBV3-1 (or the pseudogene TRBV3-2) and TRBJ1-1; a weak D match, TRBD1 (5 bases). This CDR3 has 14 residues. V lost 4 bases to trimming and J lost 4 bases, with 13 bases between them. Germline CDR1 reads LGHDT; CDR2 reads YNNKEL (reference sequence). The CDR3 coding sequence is TGTGCCAGCAGCCGCGGGGGGGTCGGCACTGAAGCTTTCTTT. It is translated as CASSRGGVGTEAFF.

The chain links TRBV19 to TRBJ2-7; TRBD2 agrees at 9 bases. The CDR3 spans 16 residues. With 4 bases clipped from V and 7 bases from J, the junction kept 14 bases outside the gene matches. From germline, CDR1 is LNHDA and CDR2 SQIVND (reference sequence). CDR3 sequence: CASSTVGGGGAGEQYF. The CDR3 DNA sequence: TGTGCCAGTAGTACAGTAGGTGGCGGGGGGGCGGGAGAGCAGTACTTC.

CDR3 DNA sequence: TGTGCCAGCAGGGTGACAGGGGGCAGTATTTGGGGCTACACCTTC. Residues: CASRVTGGSIWGYTF. The rearrangement links TRBV27 to TRBJ1-2; TRBD1 aligns across 10 bases. CDR3 length equals 15 residues. V shed 6 bases and J 8 bases; nucleotides not matched to a gene: 12. Germline V gene data show CDR1 as MNHEY and CDR2 as SMNVEV (reference sequence).

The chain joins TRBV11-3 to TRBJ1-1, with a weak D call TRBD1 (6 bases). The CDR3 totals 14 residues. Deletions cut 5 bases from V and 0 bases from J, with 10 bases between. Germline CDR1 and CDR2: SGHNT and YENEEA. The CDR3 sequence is CASSLQGLNTEAFF. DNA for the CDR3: TGTGCCAGCAGCCTACAGGGATTGAACACTGAAGCTTTCTTT.

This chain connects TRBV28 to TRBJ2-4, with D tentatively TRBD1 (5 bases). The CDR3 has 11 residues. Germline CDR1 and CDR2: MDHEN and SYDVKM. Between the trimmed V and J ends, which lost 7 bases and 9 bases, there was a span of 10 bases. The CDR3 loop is CASTDSSIQYF. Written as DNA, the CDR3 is TGTGCCAGCACCGACAGTAGCATTCAGTACTTC.

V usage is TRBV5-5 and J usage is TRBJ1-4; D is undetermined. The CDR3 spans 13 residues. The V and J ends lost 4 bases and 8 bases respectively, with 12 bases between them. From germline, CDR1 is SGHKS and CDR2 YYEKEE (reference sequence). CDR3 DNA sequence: TGTGCCAGCAGCCCGGGAGCCATGGAAAAACTGTTTTTT. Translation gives CASSPGAMEKLFF.

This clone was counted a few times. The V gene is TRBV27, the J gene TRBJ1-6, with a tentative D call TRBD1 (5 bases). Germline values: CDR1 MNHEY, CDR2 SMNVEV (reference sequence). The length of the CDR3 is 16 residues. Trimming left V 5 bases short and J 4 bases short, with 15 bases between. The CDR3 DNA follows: TGTGCCAGCAGTCCATACCGGGGCGCTTATAATTCACCCCTCCACTTT. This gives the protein CASSPYRGAYNSPLHF.

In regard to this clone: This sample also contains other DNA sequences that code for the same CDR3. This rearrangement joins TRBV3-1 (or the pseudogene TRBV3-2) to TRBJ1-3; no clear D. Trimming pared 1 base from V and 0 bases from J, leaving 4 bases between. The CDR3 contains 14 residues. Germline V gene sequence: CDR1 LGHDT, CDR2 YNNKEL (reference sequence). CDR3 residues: CASSQGASGNTIYF. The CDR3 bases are TGTGCCAGCAGCCAAGGAGCCTCTGGAAACACCATATATTTT.

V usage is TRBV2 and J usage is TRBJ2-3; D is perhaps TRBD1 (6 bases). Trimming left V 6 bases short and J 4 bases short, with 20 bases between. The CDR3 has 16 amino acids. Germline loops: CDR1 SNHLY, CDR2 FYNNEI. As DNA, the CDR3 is TGTGCCAGCAGAGCTAACAGGGTAACAGGCGCAGATACGCAGTATTTT. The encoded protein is CASRANRVTGADTQYF.

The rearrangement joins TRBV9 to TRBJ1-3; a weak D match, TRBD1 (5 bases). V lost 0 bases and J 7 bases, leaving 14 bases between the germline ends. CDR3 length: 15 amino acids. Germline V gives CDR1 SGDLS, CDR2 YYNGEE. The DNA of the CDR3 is TGTGCCAGCAGCGTAGCTACGGGGGTAGGGAACACCATATATTTT. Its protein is CASSVATGVGNTIYF.

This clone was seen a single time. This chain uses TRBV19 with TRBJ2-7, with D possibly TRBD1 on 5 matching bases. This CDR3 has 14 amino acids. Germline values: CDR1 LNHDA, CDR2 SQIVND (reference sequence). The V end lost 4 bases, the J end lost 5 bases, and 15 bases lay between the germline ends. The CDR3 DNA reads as TGTGCCAGTAGTACAGGGCTGCTCGGTAACGAGCAGTACTTC. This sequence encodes CASSTGLLGNEQYF.

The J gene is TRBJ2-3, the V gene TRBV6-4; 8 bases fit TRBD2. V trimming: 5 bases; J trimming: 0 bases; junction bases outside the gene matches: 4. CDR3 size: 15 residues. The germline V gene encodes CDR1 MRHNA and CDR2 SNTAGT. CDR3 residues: CASSPTSGSTDTQYF. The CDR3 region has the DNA TGTGCCAGCAGTCCCACTAGCGGCAGCACAGATACGCAGTATTTT.

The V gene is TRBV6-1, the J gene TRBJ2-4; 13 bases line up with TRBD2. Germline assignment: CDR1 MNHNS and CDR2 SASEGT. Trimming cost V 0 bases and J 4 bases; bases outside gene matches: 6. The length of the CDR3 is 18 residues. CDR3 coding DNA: TGTGCCAGCAGTGAAGCAAAAGGGACTAGCGGGGCTAAAAACATTCAGTACTTC. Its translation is CASSEAKGTSGAKNIQYF.

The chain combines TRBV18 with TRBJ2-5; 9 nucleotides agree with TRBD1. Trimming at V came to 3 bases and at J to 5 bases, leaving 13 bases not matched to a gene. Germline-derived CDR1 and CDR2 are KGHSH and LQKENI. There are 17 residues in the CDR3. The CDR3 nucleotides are TGTGCCAGCTCACCCACCGGGACAGGGACCCTGGGGGAGACCCAGTACTTC. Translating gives CASSPTGTGTLGETQYF.

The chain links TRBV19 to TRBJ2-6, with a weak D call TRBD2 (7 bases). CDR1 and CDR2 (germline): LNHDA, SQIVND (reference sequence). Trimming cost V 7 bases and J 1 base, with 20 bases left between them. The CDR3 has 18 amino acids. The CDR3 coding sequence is TGTGCCAGTATAGGTTCCGGGGGGCTGGGGTCTGGGGCCAACGTCCTGACTTTC. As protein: CASIGSGGLGSGANVLTF. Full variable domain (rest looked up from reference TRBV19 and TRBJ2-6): DGGITQSPKYLFRKEGQNVTLSCEQNLNHDAMYWYRQDPGQGLRLIYYSQIVNDFQKGDIAEGYSVSREKKESFPLTVTSAQKNPTAFYLCASIGSGGLGSGANVLTFGAGSRLTVL.

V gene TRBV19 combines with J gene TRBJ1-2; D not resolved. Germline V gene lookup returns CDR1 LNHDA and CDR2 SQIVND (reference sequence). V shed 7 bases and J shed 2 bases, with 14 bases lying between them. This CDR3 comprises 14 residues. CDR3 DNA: TGTGCCAGTATCCCCCTAGGCGGAAACTATGGCTACACCTTC. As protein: CASIPLGGNYGYTF.